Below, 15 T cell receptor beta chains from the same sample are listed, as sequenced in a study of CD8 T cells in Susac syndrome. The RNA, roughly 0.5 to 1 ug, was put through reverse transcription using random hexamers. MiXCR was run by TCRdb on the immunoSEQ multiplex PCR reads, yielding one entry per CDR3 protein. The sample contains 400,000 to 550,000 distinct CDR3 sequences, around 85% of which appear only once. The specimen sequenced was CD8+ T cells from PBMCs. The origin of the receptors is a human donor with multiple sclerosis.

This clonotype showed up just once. The CDR3 DNA reads TGTGCCAGCAGAGCTACAGGCGAAATGGTGTACAATGAGCAGTTCTTC. This gives the protein CASRATGEMVYNEQFF. This chain uses TRBV27 with TRBJ2-1, with D possibly TRBD1 on 5 matching bases. CDR1 and CDR2 from the germline V gene are MNHEY and SMNVEV (reference sequence). With 6 bases removed from V and 4 bases from J, the gap between germline ends came to 19 bases. The CDR3 has 16 residues.

The CDR3 here is CASSLADSPTYQPQHF. In nucleotides, the CDR3 is TGTGCCAGCAGCTTGGCGGATAGCCCCACATACCAGCCCCAGCATTTT. The chain is built from TRBV5-5 and TRBJ1-5; D gene uncertain. Germline values: CDR1 SGHKS, CDR2 YYEKEE (reference sequence). Trimming removed 0 bases at V and 7 bases at J, with 17 bases between. The CDR3 is 16 residues long. The full variable domain, rest sourced from reference TRBV5-5 and TRBJ1-5, is DAGVTQSPTHLIKTRGQQVTLRCSPISGHKSVSWYQQVLGQGPQFIFQYYEKEERGRGNFPDRFSARQFPNYSSELNVNALLLGDSALYLCASSLADSPTYQPQHFGDGTRLSIL.

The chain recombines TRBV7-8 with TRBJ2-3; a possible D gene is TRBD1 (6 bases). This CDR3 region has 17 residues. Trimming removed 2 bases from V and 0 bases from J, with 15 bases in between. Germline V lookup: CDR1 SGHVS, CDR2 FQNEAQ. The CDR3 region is CASSLLSGQFSTDTQYF. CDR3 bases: TGTGCCAGCAGCTTACTAAGCGGACAGTTTAGCACAGATACGCAGTATTTT. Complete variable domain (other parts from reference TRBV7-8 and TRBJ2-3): GAGVSQSPRYKVAKRGQDVALRCDPISGHVSLFWYQQALGQGPEFLTYFQNEAQLDKSGLPSDRFFAERPEGSVSTLKIQRTQQEDSAVYLCASSLLSGQFSTDTQYFGPGTRLTVL.

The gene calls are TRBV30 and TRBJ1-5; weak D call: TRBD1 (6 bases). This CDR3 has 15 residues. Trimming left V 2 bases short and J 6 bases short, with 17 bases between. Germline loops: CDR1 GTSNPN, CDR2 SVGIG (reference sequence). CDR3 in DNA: TGTGCCTGGAGTCCCGGGACATCAGGCTCTCAGCCCCAGCATTTT. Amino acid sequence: CAWSPGTSGSQPQHF. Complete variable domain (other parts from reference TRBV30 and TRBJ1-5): SQTIHQWPATLVQPVGSPLSLECTVEGTSNPNLYWYRQAAGRGLQLLFYSVGIGQISSEVPQNLSASRPQDRQFILSSKKLLLSDSGFYLCAWSPGTSGSQPQHFGDGTRLSIL.

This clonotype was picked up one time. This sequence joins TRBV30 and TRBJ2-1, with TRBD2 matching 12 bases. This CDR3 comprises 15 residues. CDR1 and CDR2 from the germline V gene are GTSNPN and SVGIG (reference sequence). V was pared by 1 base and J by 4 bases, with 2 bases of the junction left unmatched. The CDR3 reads CAWSAGLAGYNEQFF. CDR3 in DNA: TGTGCCTGGAGTGCAGGACTAGCGGGGTACAATGAGCAGTTCTTC.

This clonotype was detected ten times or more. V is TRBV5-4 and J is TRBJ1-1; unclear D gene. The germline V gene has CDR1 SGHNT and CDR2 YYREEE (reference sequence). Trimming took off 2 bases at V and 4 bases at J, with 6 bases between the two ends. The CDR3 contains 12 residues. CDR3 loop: CASSLLGTEAFF. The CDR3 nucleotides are TGTGCCAGCAGCTTATTGGGCACTGAAGCTTTCTTT.

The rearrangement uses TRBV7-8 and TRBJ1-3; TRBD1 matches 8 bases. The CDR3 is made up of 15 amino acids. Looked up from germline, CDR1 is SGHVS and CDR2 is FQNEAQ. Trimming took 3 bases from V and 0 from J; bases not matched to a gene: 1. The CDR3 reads CASSLDRDSGNTIYF. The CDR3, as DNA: TGTGCCAGCAGCTTGGACAGGGACTCTGGAAACACCATATATTTT.

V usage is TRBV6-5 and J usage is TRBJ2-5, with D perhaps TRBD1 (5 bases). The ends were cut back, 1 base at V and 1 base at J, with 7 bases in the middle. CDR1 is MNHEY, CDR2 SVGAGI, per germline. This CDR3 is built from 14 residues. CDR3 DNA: TGTGCCAGCAGTTACTACAGGTTCCAAGAGACCCAGTACTTC. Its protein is CASSYYRFQETQYF.

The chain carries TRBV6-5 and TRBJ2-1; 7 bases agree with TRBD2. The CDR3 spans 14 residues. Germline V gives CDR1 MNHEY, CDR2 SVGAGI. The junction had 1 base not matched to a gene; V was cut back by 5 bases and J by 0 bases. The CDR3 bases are TGTGCCAGCAGTCGCGGGGGCTCCTACAATGAGCAGTTCTTC. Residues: CASSRGGSYNEQFF.

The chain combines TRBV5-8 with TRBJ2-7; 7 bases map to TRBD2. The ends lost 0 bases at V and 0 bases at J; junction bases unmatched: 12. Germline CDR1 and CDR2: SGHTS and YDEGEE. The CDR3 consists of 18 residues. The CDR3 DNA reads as TGTGCCAGCAGCTTGGGCGGCGGGAGTACTACCCACTCCTACGAGCAGTACTTC. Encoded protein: CASSLGGGSTTHSYEQYF.

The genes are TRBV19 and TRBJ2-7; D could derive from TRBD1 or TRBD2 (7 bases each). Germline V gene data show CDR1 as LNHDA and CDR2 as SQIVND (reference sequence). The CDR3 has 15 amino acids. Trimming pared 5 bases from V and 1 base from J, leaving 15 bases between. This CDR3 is CASSAGTAGSYEQYF. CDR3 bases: TGTGCCAGTAGTGCGGGGACAGCGGGGTCCTACGAGCAGTACTTC.

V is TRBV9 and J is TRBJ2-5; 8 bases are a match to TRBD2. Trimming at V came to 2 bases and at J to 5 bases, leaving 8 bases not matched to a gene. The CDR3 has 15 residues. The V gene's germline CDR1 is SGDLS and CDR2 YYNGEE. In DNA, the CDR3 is TGTGCCAGCAGCGTCAGCGGGAGCGTTGGTGAGACCCAGTACTTC. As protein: CASSVSGSVGETQYF.

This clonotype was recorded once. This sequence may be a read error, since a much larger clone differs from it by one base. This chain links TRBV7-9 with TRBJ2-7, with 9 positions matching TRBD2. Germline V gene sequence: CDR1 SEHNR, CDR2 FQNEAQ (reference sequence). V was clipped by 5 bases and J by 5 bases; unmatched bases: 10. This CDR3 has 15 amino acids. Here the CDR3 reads CASSPDSGSVNEQYF. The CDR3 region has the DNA TGTGCCAGCAGCCCCGATAGCGGGAGTGTCAACGAGCAGTACTTC.

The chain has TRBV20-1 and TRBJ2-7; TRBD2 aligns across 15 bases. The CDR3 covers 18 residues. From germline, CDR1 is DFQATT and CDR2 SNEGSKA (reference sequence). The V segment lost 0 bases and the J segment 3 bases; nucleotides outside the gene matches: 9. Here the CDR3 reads CSARDFRTSGGDSYEQYF. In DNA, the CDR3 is TGCAGTGCTAGAGATTTTAGGACTAGCGGGGGGGATAGCTACGAGCAGTACTTC.

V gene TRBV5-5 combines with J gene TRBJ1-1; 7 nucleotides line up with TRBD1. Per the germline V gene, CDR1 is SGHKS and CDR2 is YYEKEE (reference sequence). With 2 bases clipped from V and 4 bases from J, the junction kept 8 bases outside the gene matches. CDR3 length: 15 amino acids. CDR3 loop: CASSLERGLSTEAFF. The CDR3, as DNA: TGTGCCAGCAGCTTAGAGAGGGGGCTATCCACTGAAGCTTTCTTT.